The clone carrying this T cell receptor (beta chain) was counted only a few times. No antigen is known for it. The entry originates in a study of persistence of HIV-infected CD4 T cells. The immunoSEQ assay was version 4, run in survey mode. TCRdb's table, derived via immunoSEQ multiplex PCR, lists solely in-frame clones and lacks some. Counted here are about 40,000 clones, around three quarters occurring once; the ten biggest clones make up 13% to 15%. Overlapping HIV-1 Gag 15-mer peptides at approximately 0.96 ug per peptide per mL were used. Memory cells lacking CD40L and CD69 with high CD45RO were sorted. The sample in question was CD4+ T cells sorted from PBMCs after 18-hour stimulation, obtained from a patient who received antiretroviral therapy. The clonotype was recovered from an adult man with HIV who was CMV-seropositive.

DNA of the CDR3: TGTGCCAGCAGCTTGCCCCGGACCAACTCCTACGAGCAGTACTTC. It codes for CASSLPRTNSYEQYF. The rearrangement uses TRBV5-6 and TRBJ2-7; no firm D call. The V gene lost 1 base and the J gene lost 0 bases, with 11 bases spanning the gap. The CDR3 consists of 15 residues. Germline lookup yields CDR1 SGHDT and CDR2 YYEEEE.